The rows below give T cell receptor beta chains drawn from one sample of a study of T cell responses to AZD1222 COVID-19 vaccine. Only in-frame clones appear in the TCRdb table, and some are missing; sequencing was by immunoSEQ multiplex PCR. The data hold 100,000 to 120,000 clones, with roughly 84% observed a single time. This specimen consisted of peripheral blood, obtained on day 0 of AZD1222 vaccination. Source of these receptors: an adult in good health. CDR3s include the opening cysteine and the closing phenylalanine or tryptophan. The order of the fields is J gene, D gene, clone size, V gene, CDR3 protein, CDR3 DNA. D genes are given only for firm matches. The size entry is marked missing in some rows and otherwise reads once, few, many or a size class.

TRBJ1-2 - - TRBV5-4 CASSLARERGYTF TGTGCCAGCAGCTTGGCAAGAGAGCGGGGCTACACCTTC
TRBJ2-7 TRBD1 - TRBV7-9 CASSRQGAGLLEQYF TGTGCCAGCAGCCGACAGGGGGCAGGCCTATTGGAGCAGTACTTC
TRBJ2-1 - once TRBV28 CASYPGQGFRSEQFF TGTGCCAGCTACCCCGGGCAGGGGTTCCGGAGTGAGCAGTTCTTC
TRBJ2-7 - - TRBV19 CASSIGGSGYEQYF TGTGCCAGTAGTATAGGTGGGTCAGGCTACGAGCAGTACTTC
TRBJ1-1 - - TRBV27 CASSSGQLYTEAFF TGTGCCAGCAGTTCTGGACAGCTCTACACTGAAGCTTTCTTT
TRBJ2-7 TRBD1 - TRBV5-3 CARSLPGTVVTYEQYF TGTGCCAGAAGCTTACCCGGGACAGTAGTTACCTACGAGCAGTACTTC
TRBJ2-1 - once TRBV4-3 CASSRNRGPASTHNEQFF TGCGCCAGCAGCCGAAACCGGGGCCCGGCCTCAACCCACAATGAGCAGTTCTTC
TRBJ1-2 TRBD1 once TRBV28 CASRSGDRHWYGYTF TGTGCCAGCAGGTCCGGGGACAGGCATTGGTATGGCTACACCTTC
TRBJ2-7 - - TRBV6-2/TRBV6-3 CASSYSEPYEQYF TGTGCCAGCAGTTACTCTGAGCCCTACGAGCAGTACTTC
TRBJ1-5 - - TRBV5-4 CASSFGVGSNQPQHF TGTGCCAGCAGCTTTGGGGTGGGGTCCAATCAGCCCCAGCATTTT
TRBJ1-6 - - TRBV5-4 CASSSSRQVGSPLHF TGTGCCAGCAGCTCGAGTCGGCAGGTGGGTTCACCCCTCCACTTT
TRBJ2-7 - - TRBV28 CASSFRRPSSGKEQYF TGTGCCAGCAGTTTTAGGAGACCGTCAAGCGGTAAGGAGCAGTACTTC
TRBJ2-3 TRBD2 - TRBV4-2 CASSQDLLLAGSDTQYF TGTGCCAGCAGCCAAGATCTTCTACTAGCGGGTTCAGATACGCAGTATTTT
TRBJ2-1 - - TRBV9 CASSPVGVSYNEQFF TGTGCCAGCAGCCCGGTGGGGGTATCCTACAATGAGCAGTTCTTC
TRBJ2-3 - - TRBV28 CASSSERILSTDTQYF TGTGCCAGCAGTTCCGAAAGGATCCTTAGCACAGATACGCAGTATTTT
TRBJ1-1 TRBD1 - TRBV5-4 CASSLDRGRTEAFF TGTGCCAGCAGCCTGGACAGGGGGCGAACTGAAGCTTTCTTT
TRBJ2-1 - once TRBV9 CASSVEGDADEQFF TGTGCCAGCAGCGTAGAGGGGGACGCGGATGAGCAGTTCTTC
TRBJ1-1 - - TRBV7-2 CASSLSITAHPSFF TGTGCCAGCAGCTTATCCATAACAGCTCACCCTTCTTTCTTT
TRBJ1-1 - - TRBV6-2/TRBV6-3 CASSSHQGWTEAFF TGTGCCAGCAGTTCCCACCAGGGGTGGACTGAAGCTTTCTTT
TRBJ1-5 TRBD1 - TRBV19 CASSPDREGNQPQHF TGTGCCAGTAGCCCGGACAGGGAGGGAAATCAGCCCCAGCATTTT
TRBJ2-6 - few TRBV3-1/TRBV3-2 CASSLNSGFGANVLTF TGTGCCAGCAGCCTCAATTCGGGATTTGGGGCCAACGTCCTGACTTTC
TRBJ2-1 - - TRBV7-3 CASSQGGPRDEQFF TGTGCCAGCAGCCAAGGAGGACCCAGGGATGAGCAGTTCTTC
TRBJ1-1 - - TRBV29-1 CSVDDGGGTEAFF TGCAGCGTAGATGACGGTGGCGGCACTGAAGCTTTCTTT
TRBJ1-6 TRBD1 - TRBV11-2 CASSYVRDSYSPLHF TGTGCCAGCAGCTACGTCCGGGACAGTTATTCACCCCTCCACTTT
TRBJ1-2 - medium-sized TRBV9 CASSSREGGGYTF TGTGCCAGCAGCTCCCGGGAGGGGGGCGGCTACACCTTC